This T cell receptor beta chain emerged from a study of shared clonotypes between healthy human individuals. Assay used: immunoSEQ multiplex PCR; TCRdb lists only in-frame clones, some missing. The sample yields about 1 million clones, around 74% seen once. The CDR3 has 12 amino acids. Trimming took 1 base from V and 13 from J, leaving 8 bases between them. The V gene's germline CDR1 is MGHRA and CDR2 YSYEKL. This sequence joins TRBV4-1 and TRBJ1-6; D is possibly TRBD1 (6 bases). Sequencing used memory CD4+ T cells sorted from blood. The subset is: CD45RA-negative fraction. This receptor was identified in a man aged 18 to 35 in good health. CDR3 in amino acids: CASSQVRGPLHF. CDR3 bases: TGCGCCAGCAGCCAAGTGAGGGGGCCCCTCCACTTT.